This paragraph covers one T cell receptor beta chain sequence. The sample originates from a study of monozygotic twins with inflammatory bowel disease. Germline V CDR1 and CDR2: MNHNS, SASEGT. The CDR3 sequence is 16 residues long. Each of TCRalpha and TCRbeta cDNA went through two nested PCRs, lasting around 16 and 10 cycles. TCRdb reprocessed the 5' RACE reads, keeping one entry per CDR3 protein, no DNA. The sample has nearly 450,000 distinct CDR3 sequences. The rearrangement joins TRBV6-1 to TRBJ2-7; without DNA, the TCRdb call of TRBD1 cannot be checked. This TCR was recovered from a human donor with ulcerative colitis or Crohn's disease, or a healthy co-twin of an affected twin (not recorded which). The sample was blood. The CDR3: CASLSGTGGGSYEQYF.